This passage covers 10 T cell receptor beta chains from one sample sequenced in a study of T cell responses to AZD1222 COVID-19 vaccine. Sequenced by immunoSEQ multiplex PCR; TCRdb stores in-frame clones only, minus some. Altogether around 59,000 clones are present, 89% being singletons, with the ten largest covering 5.5% to 7%. Sequences were derived from peripheral blood, sampled 28 days after the second AZD1222 dose. The receptor source for this set is an adult who received the AZD1222 COVID-19 vaccine.

The genes are TRBV5-1 and TRBJ2-1, with D possibly being TRBD2 (6 bases). The CDR3 has 16 residues. Germline V gene sequence: CDR1 SGHRS, CDR2 YFSETQ. The V and J ends lost 0 bases and 1 base respectively, with 11 bases between them. As DNA, the CDR3 is TGCGCCAGCAGCTTGGCCGGGGGAGGATCCTACAATGAGCAGTTCTTC. This encodes CASSLAGGGSYNEQFF.

V gene TRBV10-1 combines with J gene TRBJ1-1; D unresolved. Germline CDR1 reads WNHNN; CDR2 reads SYGVQD (reference sequence). Trimming pared 1 base from V and 5 bases from J, leaving 8 bases between. CDR3 length: 13 amino acids. The CDR3 protein is CASSEYRETEAFF. In nucleotides, the CDR3 is TGCGCCAGCAGTGAGTATCGAGAAACTGAAGCTTTCTTT.

V gene TRBV7-2 combines with J gene TRBJ2-5; 7 positions match TRBD1. J gave up 2 bases and V 5 bases, and 2 bases lay outside the gene matches. CDR1 is SGHTA, CDR2 FQGNSA, per germline. CDR3 length equals 13 residues. The CDR3 sequence is CASSLGQQETQYF. CDR3 in DNA: TGTGCCAGCAGCCTGGGACAGCAAGAGACCCAGTACTTC.

The chain uses TRBV27 and TRBJ2-7, with D possibly TRBD2 on 5 matching bases. Between the trimmed V and J ends, which lost 5 bases and 6 bases, there was a span of 17 bases. The CDR3 totals 14 residues. The germline V gene has CDR1 MNHEY and CDR2 SMNVEV (reference sequence). CDR3 sequence reads: CASSATPGLSEQYF. The DNA of the CDR3 is TGTGCCAGCAGTGCGACTCCCGGACTTAGCGAGCAGTACTTC.

The J gene is TRBJ2-3, the V gene TRBV10-1, with a possible D match to TRBD2 (6 bases). Germline lookup yields CDR1 WNHNN and CDR2 SYGVQD (reference sequence). This CDR3 has 16 residues. The germline V and J ends were trimmed by 3 bases and 0 bases, with 13 bases remaining between them. As DNA, the CDR3 is TGCGCCAGCAGTGATCCGGTGGAGGGGAGCACAGATACGCAGTATTTT. This sequence encodes CASSDPVEGSTDTQYF.

The CDR3 region is CASRTTGGTNTEAFF. The CDR3 DNA follows: TGTGCCAGCAGAACCACGGGGGGGACGAACACTGAAGCTTTCTTT. This rearrangement joins TRBV6-6 to TRBJ1-1; tentative D call: TRBD1 (5 bases). V lost 6 bases and J 1 base, leaving 15 bases between the germline ends. In germline, CDR1 is MNHNY, CDR2 SVGAGI (reference sequence). CDR3 size: 15 residues.

The genes are TRBV20-1 and TRBJ2-7; the match to TRBD2 covers 8 bases. Germline loops: CDR1 DFQATT, CDR2 SNEGSKA (reference sequence). This CDR3 spans 13 amino acids. Trimming cost V 3 bases and J 3 bases; bases outside gene matches: 4. The CDR3 is CSASGGGNYEQYF. In DNA form, the CDR3 reads TGCAGTGCTAGTGGCGGGGGGAACTACGAGCAGTACTTC.

J is TRBJ1-6 and V is TRBV28, with D hard to call. CDR3 size: 16 residues. V lost 6 bases and J lost 7, with 19 bases in between. Germline CDR1 MDHEN, CDR2 SYDVKM. DNA of the CDR3: TGTGCCAGCAGGTTGGCAGGCCTAACCTCAAATTCACCCCTCCACTTT. Its translation: CASRLAGLTSNSPLHF.

The chain couples TRBV12-5 to TRBJ1-5, with D possibly being TRBD1 (6 bases). Germline V CDR1 and CDR2: LGHNT, FRNRAP. The CDR3 totals 20 residues. V was pared by 1 base and J by 0 bases, with 22 bases between. The CDR3, as DNA: TGTGCTAGTGGTTTGGCCCGACAGGTTGATAAAATTTATAGCAATCAGCCCCAGCATTTT. This sequence encodes CASGLARQVDKIYSNQPQHF.

This clone has only one observation. V is TRBV28 and J is TRBJ1-6, with D possibly TRBD1 on 5 matching bases. The length of the CDR3 is 16 residues. V was pared by 6 bases and J by 0 bases, with 12 bases between. The germline gives CDR1 MDHEN, CDR2 SYDVKM. This CDR3 reads CASRSDMSSYNSPLHF. CDR3 bases: TGTGCCAGCAGATCGGACATGAGCTCCTATAATTCACCCCTCCACTTT.